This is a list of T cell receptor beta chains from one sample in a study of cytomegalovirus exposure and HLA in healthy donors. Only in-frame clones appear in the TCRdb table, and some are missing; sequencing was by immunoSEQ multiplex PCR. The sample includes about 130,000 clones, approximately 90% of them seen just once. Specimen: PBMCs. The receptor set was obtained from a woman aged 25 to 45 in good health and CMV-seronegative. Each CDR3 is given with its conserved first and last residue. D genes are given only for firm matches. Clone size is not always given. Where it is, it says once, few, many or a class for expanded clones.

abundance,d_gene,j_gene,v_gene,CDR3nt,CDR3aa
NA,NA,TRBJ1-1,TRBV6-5,TGTGCCAGCAGTTACGGGGACAATATGAACACTGAAGCTTTCTTT,CASSYGDNMNTEAFF
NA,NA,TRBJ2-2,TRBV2,TGTGCCAGCAGTGAAGCAGTGAGAGGGTCCGGGGAGCTGTTTTTT,CASSEAVRGSGELFF
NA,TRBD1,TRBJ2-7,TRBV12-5,TGTGCTAGTGGTTTGCAGGGGGACGCCTACGAGCAGTACTTC,CASGLQGDAYEQYF
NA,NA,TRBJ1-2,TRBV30,TGTGCCTGGAGTCTCTCAGACTATGGCTACACCTTC,CAWSLSDYGYTF
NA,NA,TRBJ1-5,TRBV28,TGTGCCAGCAGTTTATTACAGGGATCTAATCAGCCCCAGCATTTT,CASSLLQGSNQPQHF
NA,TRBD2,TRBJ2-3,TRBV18,TGTGCCAGCTCACCAAGGACTAGCGGGAGTCGGGATACGCAGTATTTT,CASSPRTSGSRDTQYF
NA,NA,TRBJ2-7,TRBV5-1,TGCGCCAGCAGCCCTTCCGGGACAGGGTGGATAGCGGGAGTCAAGCAGTACTTC,CASSPSGTGWIAGVKQYF
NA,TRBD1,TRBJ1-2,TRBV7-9,TGTGCCAGCAGCTACCACAATCTACGGACAGGGCCCTATGGCTACACCTTC,CASSYHNLRTGPYGYTF
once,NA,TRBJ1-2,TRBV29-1,TGCAGCGTTGGTGGGCAGCTACTTAACTATGGCTACACCTTC,CSVGGQLLNYGYTF
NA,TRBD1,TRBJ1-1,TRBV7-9,TGTGCCAGCAGCTCCGGGACAGGGGTGAACACTGAAGCTTTCTTT,CASSSGTGVNTEAFF
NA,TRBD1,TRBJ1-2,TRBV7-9,TGTGCCAGCAGCTTCCGGACAGGGGGCTTGGGCTACACCTTC,CASSFRTGGLGYTF
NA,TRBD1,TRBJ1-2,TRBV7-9,TGTGCCAGCAGCTTTGGGACAGGGGATGGCTATGGCTACACCTTC,CASSFGTGDGYGYTF
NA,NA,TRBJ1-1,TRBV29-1,TGCAGTGCGACGGGGGGGTACACTGAAGCTTTCTTT,CSATGGYTEAFF
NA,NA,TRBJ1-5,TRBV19,TGTGCCAGTAATAGACAGGTAAATAGCAATCAGCCCCAGCATTTT,CASNRQVNSNQPQHF
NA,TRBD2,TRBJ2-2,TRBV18,TGTGCCAGCTCACCTAGTCTCCCAGGACTAGCGTACACCGGGGAGCTGTTTTTT,CASSPSLPGLAYTGELFF
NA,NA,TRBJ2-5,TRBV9,TGTGCCAGCAGCGTAGGACAGTTGATCCAAGAGACCCAGTACTTC,CASSVGQLIQETQYF
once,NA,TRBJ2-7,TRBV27,TGTGCCAGCAGTTTTGCCAGAGGCAGGGGAAACTACGAGCAGTACTTC,CASSFARGRGNYEQYF
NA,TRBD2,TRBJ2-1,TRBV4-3,TGCGCCAGCAGCCCAACGAATCTAGCGGGAGATCCCAACAATGAGCAGTTCTTC,CASSPTNLAGDPNNEQFF
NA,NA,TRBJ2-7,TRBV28,TGTGCCAGCAGTTTATCAAGGGGAAGGCGGACCTACGAGCAGTACTTC,CASSLSRGRRTYEQYF
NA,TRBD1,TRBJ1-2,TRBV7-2,TGTGCCAGCAGCTGGAGGACAGGGGCCAACTATGGCTACACCTTC,CASSWRTGANYGYTF
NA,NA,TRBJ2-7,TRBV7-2,TGTGCCAGCAGCTTAGGGGCTACCCTGAGCTCCTACGAGCAGTACTTC,CASSLGATLSSYEQYF
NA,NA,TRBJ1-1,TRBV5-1,TGCGCCAGCAGCTCCCCGGGGGGGACTGAAGCTTTCTTT,CASSSPGGTEAFF
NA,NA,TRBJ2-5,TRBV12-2,TGTGCAAGTCGCTTAGGAGGGACTAGCGGGAGAGGTTCAGAGACCCAGTACTTC,CASRLGGTSGRGSETQYF